This T cell receptor (beta chain) was captured in a study of T-cell reconstitution after alpha-beta-depleted transplantation in children. CDR1 WSHSY and CDR2 SAAADI come from the germline V gene. V dropped 1 base and J dropped 4 bases, with 13 bases sitting between them. The CDR3 totals 15 residues. Unique molecular identifiers featured in how the TCRbeta library was prepared. MiXCR, applied by TCRdb to the PCR reads, yields one record per CDR3 protein. The repertoire holds roughly 200,000 distinct CDR3 sequences, with just over 14% as singletons. The clonotype originates from a human donor who donated a stem cell graft to a child with acute lymphoblastic leukemia. V gene TRBV10-2 combines with J gene TRBJ2-5, with D maybe TRBD2 (6 bases). Material: PBMCs from the stem cell graft donor, obtained from the stem cell graft. CDR3 nucleotide sequence: TGCGCCAGCAGTGAGTTACGCGGGAATTTAGAGACCCAGTACTTC. Encoded protein: CASSELRGNLETQYF.